The TCR beta chain under discussion was sequenced for a study of T cell responses to AZD1222 COVID-19 vaccine. Whole-study results and caveats: An increase in Spike-specific TCR breadth and depth was observed after two AZD1222 doses. Dominant CD4 TCR responses targeted spike regions 160-218 and 743-854. Within unmutated variant regions lay the reported targets of nearly half of spike-specific TCRs. Sampling that yielded the repertoires occurred only after the peak T cell response.

Notes on this clone: What it recognizes is unknown. An end of the junction differs from the germline gene, which may be a read error. Additional DNA sequences in this sample encode the identical CDR3.

Assay: immunoSEQ multiplex PCR; the TCRdb copy retains only in-frame clones and omits some. The repertoire includes under 150,000 clones, around 88% of them detected once, and roughly 6.7% sits in the top ten. Sequencing was performed on peripheral blood, taken 28 days after the second AZD1222 dose. The source is an adult who received the AZD1222 COVID-19 vaccine.

CDR3 coding DNA: TGCGCCAGTAGACCCCGGGAGGGGCTCTACAATGAGCAGTTCTTC. Its protein product is CASRPREGLYNEQFF. This sequence joins TRBV19 and TRBJ2-1, with 8 bases that match TRBD2. There are 15 residues in the CDR3. CDR1 and CDR2 from the germline V gene are LNHDA and SQIVND (reference sequence). The full variable domain, in which reference TRBV19 and TRBJ2-1 provide the parts outside the CDR3, is DGGITQSPKYLFRKEGQNVTLSCEQNLNHDAMYWYRQDPGQGLRLIYYSQIVNDFQKGDIAEGYSVSREKKESFPLTVTSAQKNPTAFYLCASRPREGLYNEQFFGPGTRLTVL.